Reported below is one TCR beta chain. Its antigen is currently unknown. In this CDR3 the conserved last residue, phenylalanine or tryptophan, is missing, so a read error is likely. cDNA came from roughly 0.47 to 1 ug RNA primed by random hexamers. TCRdb independently ran MiXCR on the immunoSEQ multiplex PCR reads; one entry per CDR3 protein. The table records about 430,000 distinct CDR3 sequences, about 85% of them present only once. V gave up 10 bases and J gave up 5 bases, with 8 bases separating them. The CDR3 has 10 amino acids. The germline V gene has CDR1 LGHNT and CDR2 FRNRAP. This specimen belongs to a study of CD8 T cells in Susac syndrome. Points from the study as a whole: It was acknowledged in the study that the number of individuals who were included in its TCR sequencing and HLA analysis was relatively small.

This sequence was found in a human donor with multiple sclerosis. The chain couples TRBV12-5 to TRBJ2-5; D is undetermined. The sequencing sample was made of CD8+ T cells from PBMCs. The CDR3 DNA sequence: TGTGCTAAGGGTAACGAGACCCAGTACCTC. Protein: CAKGNETQYL.